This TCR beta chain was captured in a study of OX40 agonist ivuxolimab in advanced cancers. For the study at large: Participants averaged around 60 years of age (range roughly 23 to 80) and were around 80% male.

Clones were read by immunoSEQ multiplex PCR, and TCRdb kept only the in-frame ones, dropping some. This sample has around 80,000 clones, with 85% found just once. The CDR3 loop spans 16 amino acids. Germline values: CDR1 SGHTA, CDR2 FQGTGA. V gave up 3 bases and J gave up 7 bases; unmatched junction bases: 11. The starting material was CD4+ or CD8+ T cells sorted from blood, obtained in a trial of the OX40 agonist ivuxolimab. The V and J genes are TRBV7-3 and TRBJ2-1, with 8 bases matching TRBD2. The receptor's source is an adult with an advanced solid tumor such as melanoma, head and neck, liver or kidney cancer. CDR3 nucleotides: TGTGCCAGCAGCTTTGTTCCAGCGGGAGTGGATAATGAGCAGTTCTTC. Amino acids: CASSFVPAGVDNEQFF.